One sample yielded the 20 T cell receptor beta chains listed below, sequenced in a study of T cells after yellow fever vaccination. A single record per CDR3 protein comes from TCRdb applying MiXCR to the 5' RACE reads. The sample includes around 25,000 distinct CDR3 sequences, roughly 3.4% of them seen just once. The specimen comprised PBMCs, either bulk or a sorted T-cell subset (CD4+, CD8+, memory, or dextramer-sorted; not recorded which), sampled roughly seven weeks after the first yellow fever vaccination. Receptors were obtained from a man younger than 35 who received the YFV17D yellow fever vaccine.

This clonotype was observed many times. The chain recombines TRBV29-1 with TRBJ1-1; D unclear. The CDR3 loop spans 16 amino acids. CDR1 is SQVTM, CDR2 ANQGSEA, per germline. V shed 0 bases and J shed 0 bases, with 14 bases lying between them. CDR3 region: CSVEDLDGFMNTEAFF. For the CDR3, the DNA is TGCAGCGTTGAAGATCTGGACGGATTCATGAACACTGAAGCTTTCTTT.

This clonotype was counted at least ten times. The chain employs TRBV11-3 and TRBJ1-1; D gene unclear. The CDR3 loop spans 15 amino acids. The V and J ends lost 0 bases and 1 base respectively, with 9 bases between them. Looked up from germline, CDR1 is SGHNT and CDR2 is YENEEA. CDR3 in DNA: TGTGCCAGCAGCTTAGATTCGGCGGCGAACACTGAAGCTTTCTTT. This codes for CASSLDSAANTEAFF.

This clonotype was counted many times. The chain uses TRBV12-3 or TRBV12-4 and TRBJ2-5; D remains unclear. This CDR3 is built from 13 residues. Trimming shortened V by 2 bases and J by 2 bases, and 6 bases separated the two germline ends. The CDR3 bases are TGTGCCAGCAGTTTACAGTCTCAAGAGACCCAGTACTTC. Amino acid sequence: CASSLQSQETQYF.

Remarks on this clonotype: This could be a read error, since a much larger clone is one nucleotide away. In DNA form, the CDR3 reads TGTGCCTGCAGTGGGGGTTTTGGGTCCGGGGATTTGACCGGGGAGCTGTTTTTT. This gives the protein CACSGGFGSGDLTGELFF. The V call is TRBV2, the J call TRBJ2-2; D is perhaps TRBD1 or TRBD2 (5 bases each). The CDR3 consists of 18 residues. The V gene's germline CDR1 is SNHLY and CDR2 FYNNEI.

This clonotype was recorded many times. The J gene is TRBJ2-3, the V gene TRBV12-3 or TRBV12-4; tentative D call: TRBD2 (6 bases). The CDR3 runs 18 residues. V was shortened by 4 bases and J by 1 base, with 21 bases between the two germline ends. The CDR3 sequence is CASSSVRGSAWGTDTQYF. The CDR3 DNA reads TGTGCCAGCAGTTCAGTCCGGGGGTCGGCTTGGGGCACAGATACGCAGTATTTT.

This clonotype was recorded many times. The chain carries TRBV12-3 or TRBV12-4 and TRBJ1-1; tentative D call: TRBD1 (5 bases). The CDR3 runs 14 residues. V dropped 2 bases and J dropped 3 bases, with 10 bases sitting between them. The CDR3 DNA reads as TGTGCCAGCAGTTTATGGGGGGGTGACACTGAAGCTTTCTTT. Translating gives CASSLWGGDTEAFF.

This clonotype was detected ten times or more. V is TRBV5-1 and J is TRBJ2-2; possible D gene TRBD1, 6 bases. CDR3 length equals 16 residues. The ends were cut back, 3 bases at V and 4 bases at J, with 16 bases in the middle. Germline CDR1 SGHRS, CDR2 YFSETQ. The CDR3 DNA reads as TGCGCCAGCAGCTCTGAGGCAGGGGTCTCCACCGGGGAGCTGTTTTTT. Translated: CASSSEAGVSTGELFF.

This clonotype was counted many times. V is TRBV5-1 and J is TRBJ2-4; perhaps TRBD2 as D (6 bases). Germline V gene data show CDR1 as SGHRS and CDR2 as YFSETQ. The CDR3 extends over 13 amino acids. V lost 0 bases and J 8 bases, leaving 9 bases between the germline ends. CDR3 sequence reads: CASSLGSGDIQYF. For the CDR3, the DNA is TGCGCCAGCAGCTTGGGTTCGGGGGACATTCAGTACTTC.

There are many counts of this clonotype. The chain uses TRBV3-1 and TRBJ2-2, with TRBD1 as a possible D gene (6 bases). The CDR3 is made up of 15 amino acids. Germline CDR1 is LGHDT and CDR2 is YNNKEL (reference sequence). V dropped 1 base and J dropped 3 bases, with 9 bases sitting between them. The CDR3 DNA reads TGTGCCAGCAGCCAAGTACAGGGTGACACCGGGGAGCTGTTTTTT. This sequence encodes CASSQVQGDTGELFF.

This clonotype has ten or more counts. The V gene is TRBV25-1, the J gene TRBJ2-3; 7 bases map to TRBD2. The CDR3 sequence is 16 residues long. V trimming: 3 bases; J trimming: 2 bases; junction bases outside the gene matches: 8. Germline values: CDR1 MGHDK, CDR2 SYGVNS. The CDR3 DNA reads as TGTGCCAGCAGTGATCTTAGCGGGCGGTTCACAGATACGCAGTATTTT. Its translation is CASSDLSGRFTDTQYF.

In its sample, this clonotype was seen many times. The V gene is TRBV7-8, the J gene TRBJ1-2; D possibly corresponds to TRBD1 (5 bases). Germline-derived CDR1 and CDR2 are SGHVS and FQNEAQ. V gave up 6 bases and J gave up 6 bases, with 14 bases separating them. The CDR3 is made up of 13 amino acids. The CDR3 is CASRPRAGNGYTF. CDR3 DNA: TGTGCCAGCAGACCTAGGGCAGGGAATGGCTACACCTTC.

Regarding this clonotype: Just one base apart from a much larger clone, this may be a read error. The gene calls are TRBV2 and TRBJ2-3, with no clear D. The CDR3 extends over 12 amino acids. Germline V lookup: CDR1 SNHLY, CDR2 FYNNEI. CDR3 nucleotides: TGTGCCATCAGTTTTTCCCTGGATACGCAGTATTTT. Encoded protein: CAISFSLDTQYF.

This clonotype has ten or more counts. This rearrangement joins TRBV5-1 to TRBJ2-3, with D perhaps assigned TRBD1 or TRBD2 (5 bases each). Deletions cut 3 bases from V and 0 bases from J, with 5 bases between. The germline V gene has CDR1 SGHRS and CDR2 YFSETQ. This CDR3 region has 13 residues. The CDR3 DNA sequence: TGCGCCAGCAGCTGGGGGAGCACAGATACGCAGTATTTT. The encoded protein is CASSWGSTDTQYF.

Regarding this clonotype: This sequence may be a read error, since a much larger clone differs from it by one base. This chain uses TRBV6-6 with TRBJ2-5, with D unclear. The CDR3 is made up of 12 amino acids. Germline assignment: CDR1 MNHNY and CDR2 SVGAGI (reference sequence). CDR3 protein: CGSRPEGGTQYF. CDR3 sequence (DNA): TGTGGCAGCAGACCTGAAGGCGGGACCCAGTACTTC.

This clonotype was seen at least ten times. The V and J genes are TRBV6-5 and TRBJ1-1, with D possibly matching TRBD1 (5 bases). CDR1 and CDR2 from the germline V gene are MNHEY and SVGAGI. The CDR3 consists of 16 residues. Trimming took 6 bases from V and 4 from J, leaving 21 bases between them. The CDR3 region has the DNA TGTGCCAGCAGCTTCCGAGCCACAGGCGTAGGCACTGAAGCTTTCTTT. The encoded protein is CASSFRATGVGTEAFF.

This clonotype has a count of ten or more. The V call is TRBV7-3, the J call TRBJ2-2; 9 nucleotides align to TRBD2. Germline-derived CDR1 and CDR2 are SGHTA and FQGTGA. Trimming removed 5 bases from V and 4 bases from J; junction bases left unmatched: 8. The CDR3 has 16 residues. The CDR3, as DNA: TGTGCCAGCAGCCCCATCGGCGGGGGGGTCACCGGGGAGCTGTTTTTT. Its protein is CASSPIGGGVTGELFF. The full variable domain, in which reference TRBV7-3 and TRBJ2-2 provide the parts outside the CDR3, is GAGVSQTPSNKVTEKGKYVELRCDPISGHTALYWYRQSLGQGPEFLIYFQGTGAADDSGLPNDRFFAVRPEGSVSTLKIQRTERGDSAVYLCASSPIGGGVTGELFFGEGSRLTVL.

This clonotype was recorded at least ten times. The chain carries TRBV12-3 or TRBV12-4 and TRBJ1-2; D gene unclear. V was shortened by 3 bases and J by 6 bases, with 5 bases between the two germline ends. The CDR3 has 11 amino acids. CDR3 in amino acids: CASSFYHGYTF. The DNA for the CDR3 is TGTGCCAGCAGTTTTTACCATGGCTACACCTTC.

This clonotype was seen a handful of times. This rearrangement joins TRBV28 to TRBJ1-5; no clear D gene. The germline V and J ends were trimmed by 3 bases and 5 bases, with 5 bases remaining between them. The germline V gene has CDR1 MDHEN and CDR2 SYDVKM. The CDR3 is 12 amino acids. Here the CDR3 DNA reads TGTGCCAGCAGTTTTCAGGATCAGCCCCAGCATTTT. Its protein product is CASSFQDQPQHF.

The sample holds a few counts of this clonotype. The chain uses TRBV6-5 and TRBJ2-7; tentative D call: TRBD2 (5 bases). The CDR3 spans 14 residues. Looked up from germline, CDR1 is MNHEY and CDR2 is SVGAGI. Trimming pared 1 base from V and 4 bases from J, leaving 11 bases between. The CDR3 loop reads CASSYWRVGYEQYF. CDR3 bases: TGTGCCAGCAGTTACTGGCGGGTTGGGTACGAGCAGTACTTC.

This clonotype was seen at least ten times. The genes are TRBV7-8 and TRBJ2-2; D unclear. The germline V gene encodes CDR1 SGHVS and CDR2 FQNEAQ. The V end lost 6 bases, the J end lost 0 bases, and 5 bases lay between the germline ends. This CDR3 has 13 residues. The CDR3 bases are TGTGCCAGCAGGAACACGAACACCGGGGAGCTGTTTTTT. This gives the protein CASRNTNTGELFF. Variable domain in full (rest from reference TRBV7-8 and TRBJ2-2): GAGVSQSPRYKVAKRGQDVALRCDPISGHVSLFWYQQALGQGPEFLTYFQNEAQLDKSGLPSDRFFAERPEGSVSTLKIQRTQQEDSAVYLCASRNTNTGELFFGEGSRLTVL.